This TCR beta chain was identified during a study of control samples from healthy donors and cancer patients. This CDR3 is built from 15 residues. Germline values: CDR1 MNHNY, CDR2 SVGAGI (reference sequence). Trimming took 5 bases from V and 6 from J; bases not matched to a gene: 11. Clones were sequenced by immunoSEQ multiplex PCR, and TCRdb holds only the in-frame ones, with some missing. Here the sample spans about 160,000 clones, about 87% being singletons. V and J are TRBV6-6 and TRBJ2-3; 7 bases are shared with TRBD2. The source material was blood. This receptor was obtained from a man aged 25-45 years in good health. In DNA form, the CDR3 reads TGTGCCAGCAGTCCACAGCGGGGTCCGGCTGATACGCAGTATTTT. Protein sequence: CASSPQRGPADTQYF.